A single sample is the source of the 24 T cell receptor beta chains below, sequenced in a study of response to subunit inactivated influenza vaccine. MiXCR, applied by TCRdb to the RT-PCR reads, yields one record per CDR3 protein. Of over 650,000 distinct CDR3 sequences in the sample, around a sixth were seen once. The sample was PBMCs from blood, taken roughly 5 days after vaccination. The receptor source for this set is a man aged 50 to 60 who received an inactivated influenza vaccine.

CDR3 protein: CASSSYLASLYNEQFF. The DNA for the CDR3 is TGTGCCAGCAGTTCTTATCTAGCGAGCCTTTACAATGAGCAGTTCTTC. This sequence joins TRBV12-3 or TRBV12-4 and TRBJ2-1; the D gene is possibly TRBD2 (6 bases). The CDR3 runs to 16 residues. V lost 4 bases and J lost 4, with 17 bases in between.

This chain uses TRBV2 with TRBJ2-7, with TRBD1 matching 7 bases. CDR3 size: 17 residues. Trimming took 2 bases from V and 1 from J; bases not matched to a gene: 11. Germline V gene sequence: CDR1 SNHLY, CDR2 FYNNEI. This CDR3 is CASSERVQGIRSYEQYF. The CDR3 DNA reads TGTGCCAGCAGTGAAAGGGTACAGGGGATTCGATCCTACGAGCAGTACTTC.

In its sample, this clonotype was seen once. The V gene is TRBV19, the J gene TRBJ2-2; no clear D gene. The CDR3 runs to 11 residues. Germline CDR1 reads LNHDA; CDR2 reads SQIVND (reference sequence). V lost 5 bases and J lost 9, with 7 bases in between. CDR3 DNA: TGTGCCAGTAGTCCCGCCCGGGAGCTGTTTTTT. Amino acid sequence: CASSPARELFF. Supplemented by reference TRBV19 and TRBJ2-2, the full variable domain reads DGGITQSPKYLFRKEGQNVTLSCEQNLNHDAMYWYRQDPGQGLRLIYYSQIVNDFQKGDIAEGYSVSREKKESFPLTVTSAQKNPTAFYLCASSPARELFFGEGSRLTVL.

V and J are TRBV27 and TRBJ1-2; D is undetermined. There are 15 residues in the CDR3. The ends were cut back, 2 bases at V and 3 bases at J, with 13 bases in the middle. The germline V gene has CDR1 MNHEY and CDR2 SMNVEV (reference sequence). CDR3 DNA sequence: TGTGCCAGCAGTTTAGGGCCGGGCCAGCACTATGGCTACACCTTC. It translates to CASSLGPGQHYGYTF.

The V call is TRBV28, the J call TRBJ2-1, with D possibly matching TRBD1 (6 bases). Trimming removed 5 bases at V and 0 bases at J, with 11 bases between. This CDR3 is 15 amino acids long. Germline assignment: CDR1 MDHEN and CDR2 SYDVKM. CDR3 protein: CASSRTANSYNEQFF. The CDR3 bases are TGTGCCAGCAGTAGGACAGCCAACTCCTACAATGAGCAGTTCTTC.

Turning to this clonotype: A read error may produce the germline difference seen at one junction end. V is TRBV4-1 and J is TRBJ2-1, with 8 bases aligning to TRBD2. The CDR3 is 15 residues long. Germline CDR1 is MGHRA and CDR2 is YSYEKL. The CDR3 nucleotides are TGCGCCAGCAGCCCGTCCAGCGGGAGCTGGTATGAGCAGTCCTTC. This sequence encodes CASSPSSGSWYEQSF.

This clonotype has only a few counts. The rearrangement uses TRBV12-3 or TRBV12-4 and TRBJ1-1, with 8 nucleotides matching TRBD1. V dropped 6 bases and J dropped 10; count of bases not matched to a gene: 10. The CDR3 spans 13 residues. The CDR3 reads CASRPTGGVAAFF. CDR3 in DNA: TGTGCCAGCAGACCCACAGGGGGGGTTGCAGCTTTCTTT.

This clonotype was counted at least ten times. The V call is TRBV20-1, the J call TRBJ2-1; D is uncertain. Germline V gene data show CDR1 as DFQATT and CDR2 as SNEGSKA (reference sequence). CDR3 size: 12 residues. Trimming cost V 3 bases and J 12 bases, with 15 bases left between them. The CDR3 DNA reads TGCAGTGCTAGTCGGCCCCAGAACGGGCAGTTCTTC. Translation: CSASRPQNGQFF.

The sample holds many counts of this clonotype. The chain combines TRBV29-1 with TRBJ2-5; 7 nucleotides match TRBD2. J gave up 0 bases and V 6 bases, and 10 bases lay outside the gene matches. CDR3 length: 15 amino acids. Germline V lookup: CDR1 SQVTM, CDR2 ANQGSEA. In nucleotides, the CDR3 is TGCAGCGTCGGATGGGGGGGGGAGTACCAAGAGACCCAGTACTTC. Residues: CSVGWGGEYQETQYF.

The V gene is TRBV28, the J gene TRBJ1-5; the match to TRBD1 covers 9 bases. The CDR3 consists of 17 residues. Germline CDR1 reads MDHEN; CDR2 reads SYDVKM. Trimming at V came to 7 bases and at J to 2 bases, leaving 12 bases not matched to a gene. In nucleotides, the CDR3 is TGTGCCAGCACCGTACAGGGGGCAGAAGGTGGCAATCAGCCCCAGCATTTT. Its protein is CASTVQGAEGGNQPQHF.

V usage is TRBV4-1 and J usage is TRBJ1-1; D not resolved. CDR3 length equals 14 residues. V lost 3 bases, J lost 0 bases, and 8 bases lay in between. In germline, CDR1 is MGHRA, CDR2 YSYEKL. CDR3 protein: CASSHEGMNTEAFF. As DNA, the CDR3 is TGCGCCAGCAGCCATGAAGGGATGAACACTGAAGCTTTCTTT.

This clonotype was seen a few times. The chain links TRBV12-3 or TRBV12-4 to TRBJ1-4, with a possible D match to TRBD1 (5 bases). The length of the CDR3 is 15 residues. Trimming removed 5 bases from V and 5 bases from J, with 15 bases in between. In DNA form, the CDR3 reads TGTGCCAGCAGTCCGACCGAATACAGGAATGAAAAACTGTTTTTT. It specifies CASSPTEYRNEKLFF.

V is TRBV7-3 and J is TRBJ2-1; TRBD2 matches 10 bases. J lost 5 bases, V lost 7 bases, and 8 bases had no gene match. This CDR3 contains 15 residues. Germline V gene sequence: CDR1 SGHTA, CDR2 FQGTGA. CDR3 region: CASTTGLALNNEQFF. CDR3 sequence (DNA): TGTGCCAGCACCACGGGACTAGCGCTAAACAATGAGCAGTTCTTC.

The V and J genes are TRBV20-1 and TRBJ2-2; no clear D gene. CDR1 is DFQATT, CDR2 SNEGSKA, per germline (reference sequence). The CDR3 is 13 amino acids. The V end lost 0 bases, the J end lost 7 bases, and 9 bases lay between the germline ends. The CDR3: CSARDVLFGELFF. The CDR3 region has the DNA TGCAGTGCTAGAGACGTGCTATTCGGGGAGCTGTTTTTT.

This chain links TRBV24-1 with TRBJ2-5, with 12 bases fitting TRBD1. CDR3 length: 16 residues. Per the germline V gene, CDR1 is KGHDR and CDR2 is SFDVKD. J gave up 4 bases and V 7 bases, and 9 bases lay outside the gene matches. The CDR3 sequence: CATSPPGQGASETQYF. The CDR3 nucleotides read TGTGCCACCAGCCCCCCGGGACAGGGGGCTTCAGAGACCCAGTACTTC.

This clonotype was recorded once. The rearrangement joins TRBV3-1 to TRBJ2-7, with 9 bases lining up with TRBD2. CDR1 LGHDT and CDR2 YNNKEL come from the germline V gene (reference sequence). V shed 4 bases, J shed 2 bases, and the junction held 6 bases outside the gene matches. CDR3 length: 15 residues. The CDR3 sequence: CASSPAAGGPYEQYF. The CDR3 bases are TGTGCCAGCAGCCCGGCGGCGGGGGGGCCCTACGAGCAGTACTTC.

This clonotype turned up a few times. The gene calls are TRBV7-8 and TRBJ2-2, with unresolved D. Trimming shortened V by 2 bases and J by 7 bases, and 11 bases separated the two germline ends. CDR1 is SGHVS and CDR2 is FQNEAQ in the germline V gene. The CDR3 consists of 14 residues. The CDR3 sequence: CASSLLSGHGELFF. CDR3 sequence (DNA): TGTGCCAGCAGCTTACTCAGTGGTCACGGGGAGCTGTTTTTT.

This CDR3 reads CSARAEEGYEQYF. The CDR3 bases are TGCAGTGCTAGAGCAGAAGAAGGCTACGAGCAGTACTTC. The chain couples TRBV20-1 to TRBJ2-7, with D unresolved. V lost 1 base and J 3 bases, leaving 10 bases between the germline ends. There are 13 residues in the CDR3. In germline, CDR1 is DFQATT, CDR2 SNEGSKA (reference sequence).

V usage is TRBV25-1 and J usage is TRBJ2-1; D is possibly TRBD1 or TRBD2 (8 bases each). Trimming left V 8 bases short and J 8 bases short, with 34 bases between. Germline loops: CDR1 MGHDK, CDR2 SYGVNS. This CDR3 has 19 residues. In DNA form, the CDR3 reads TGTGCCAGCTCGGGAGGGGGCGTCAGGGGGCAGGTGTTCGGCCATGAGCAGTTCTTC. It codes for CASSGGGVRGQVFGHEQFF.

The chain is built from TRBV20-1 and TRBJ2-1; 10 nucleotides line up with TRBD2. This CDR3 has 16 residues. CDR1 is DFQATT, CDR2 SNEGSKA, per germline (reference sequence). V shed 7 bases and J 4 bases; nucleotides not matched to a gene: 13. The CDR3 region has the DNA TGCAGTGGTCGAGCGGGAGGGCCTAGGATGTACAATGAGCAGTTCTTC. The encoded protein is CSGRAGGPRMYNEQFF.

The V call is TRBV12-3 or TRBV12-4, the J call TRBJ1-5; TRBD1 is a possible D gene (6 bases). CDR3 length: 15 amino acids. Trimming removed 0 bases from V and 11 bases from J, with 17 bases in between. The CDR3 bases are TGTGCCAGCAGTTTAGCAGGGGGTGGAGGGATAGCCCAGCATTTT. Residues: CASSLAGGGGIAQHF.

This clonotype was seen only a few times. The rearrangement joins TRBV7-2 to TRBJ2-1; 11 nucleotides align to TRBD1. The trim removed 4 bases at V and 7 bases at J, leaving 6 bases unmatched. The CDR3 spans 15 residues. From germline, CDR1 is SGHTA and CDR2 FQGNSA. CDR3 loop: CASSSGQGAWNEQFF. The CDR3, as DNA: TGTGCCAGCAGCTCAGGACAGGGGGCTTGGAATGAGCAGTTCTTC.

The V gene is TRBV7-9, the J gene TRBJ2-3; 8 nucleotides align to TRBD2. Germline lookup yields CDR1 SEHNR and CDR2 FQNEAQ (reference sequence). Trimming took 5 bases from V and 2 from J; bases not matched to a gene: 9. The length of the CDR3 is 16 residues. The CDR3 sequence is CASSPPTSVITDTQYF. The CDR3 DNA follows: TGTGCCAGCAGCCCGCCGACTAGCGTGATCACAGATACGCAGTATTTT.

Only a few counts were recorded for this clonotype. The gene calls are TRBV4-2 and TRBJ2-3; no clear D. CDR1 LGHNA and CDR2 YNFKEQ come from the germline V gene. CDR3 size: 17 residues. Trimming left V 4 bases short and J 1 base short, with 18 bases between. The CDR3 is CASSRGSAARGTDTQYF. The CDR3, as DNA: TGTGCCAGCAGCCGCGGCTCAGCAGCTCGTGGCACAGATACGCAGTATTTT.